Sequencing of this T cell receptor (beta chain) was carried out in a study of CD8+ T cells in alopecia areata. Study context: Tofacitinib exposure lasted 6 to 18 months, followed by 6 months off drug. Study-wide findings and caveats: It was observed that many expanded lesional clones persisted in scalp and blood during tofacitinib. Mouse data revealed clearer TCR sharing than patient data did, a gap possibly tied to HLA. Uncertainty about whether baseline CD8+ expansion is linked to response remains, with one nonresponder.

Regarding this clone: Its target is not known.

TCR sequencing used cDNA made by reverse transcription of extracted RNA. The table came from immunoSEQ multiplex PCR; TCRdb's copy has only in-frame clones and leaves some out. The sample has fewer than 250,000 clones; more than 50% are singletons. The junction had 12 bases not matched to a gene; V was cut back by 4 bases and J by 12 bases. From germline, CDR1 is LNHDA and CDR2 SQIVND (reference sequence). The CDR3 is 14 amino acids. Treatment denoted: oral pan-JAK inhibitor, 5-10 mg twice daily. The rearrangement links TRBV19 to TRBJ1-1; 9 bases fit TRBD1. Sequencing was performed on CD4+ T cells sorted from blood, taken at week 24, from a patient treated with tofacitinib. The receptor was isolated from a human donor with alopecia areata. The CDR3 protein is CASSTFPLGTGTFF. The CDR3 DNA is TGTGCCAGTAGTACCTTCCCCCTCGGGACAGGGACTTTCTTT.